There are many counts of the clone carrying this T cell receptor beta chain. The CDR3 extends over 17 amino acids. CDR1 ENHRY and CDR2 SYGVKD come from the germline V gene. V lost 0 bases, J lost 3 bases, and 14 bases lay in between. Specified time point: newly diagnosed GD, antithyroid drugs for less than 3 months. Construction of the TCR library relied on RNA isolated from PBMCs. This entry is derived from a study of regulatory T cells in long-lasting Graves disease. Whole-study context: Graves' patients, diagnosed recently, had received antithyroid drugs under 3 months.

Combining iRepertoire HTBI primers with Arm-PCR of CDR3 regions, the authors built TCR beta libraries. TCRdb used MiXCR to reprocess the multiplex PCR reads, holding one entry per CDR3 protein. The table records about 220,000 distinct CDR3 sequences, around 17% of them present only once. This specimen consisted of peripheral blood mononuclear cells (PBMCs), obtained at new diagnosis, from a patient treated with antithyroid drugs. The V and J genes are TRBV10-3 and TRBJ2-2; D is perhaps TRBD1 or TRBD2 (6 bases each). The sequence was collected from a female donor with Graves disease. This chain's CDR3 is CAISESLGGQHTGELFF. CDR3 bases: TGTGCCATCAGTGAGTCGCTGGGGGGCCAGCACACCGGGGAGCTGTTTTTT.